Ten or more counts support the clone carrying this TCR beta chain. RNA transcripts served as the template for amplifying TCR beta CDR3 regions. The TCR CDR3 was amplified in a first-round RT-PCR using the HTBI primer set. Each CDR3 protein is one row after TCRdb ran MiXCR on the multiplex PCR reads. The table includes 480,000 or so distinct CDR3 sequences, approximately 49% detected once. This entry is derived from a study of T cells in Graves' hyperthyroidism and ophthalmopathy. The receptor was derived from an adult woman with Graves' disease, either hyperthyroidism or ophthalmopathy (not recorded which). Specimen: peripheral blood or thyroid tissue (not recorded which).

CDR3 bases: TGTGCCATCAGTTATACTAGAAACGAGCAGTACTTC. Its translation is CAISYTRNEQYF. The gene calls are TRBV10-3 and TRBJ2-7; D perhaps matches TRBD2 (5 bases). The germline V gene has CDR1 ENHRY and CDR2 SYGVKD. V dropped 5 bases and J dropped 5 bases, with 10 bases sitting between them. This CDR3 has 12 residues.